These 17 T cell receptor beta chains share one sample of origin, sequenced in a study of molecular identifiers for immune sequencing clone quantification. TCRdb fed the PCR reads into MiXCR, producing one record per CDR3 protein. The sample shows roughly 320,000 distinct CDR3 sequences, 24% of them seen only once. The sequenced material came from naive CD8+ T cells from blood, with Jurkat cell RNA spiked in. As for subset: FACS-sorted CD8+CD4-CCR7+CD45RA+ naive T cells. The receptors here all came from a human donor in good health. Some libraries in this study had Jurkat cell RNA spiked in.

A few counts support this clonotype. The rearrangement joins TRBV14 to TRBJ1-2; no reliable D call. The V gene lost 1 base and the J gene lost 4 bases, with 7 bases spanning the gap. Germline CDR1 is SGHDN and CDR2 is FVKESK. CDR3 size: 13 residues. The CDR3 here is CASSQGAAYGYTF. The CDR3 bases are TGTGCCAGCAGCCAAGGAGCCGCCTATGGCTACACCTTC.

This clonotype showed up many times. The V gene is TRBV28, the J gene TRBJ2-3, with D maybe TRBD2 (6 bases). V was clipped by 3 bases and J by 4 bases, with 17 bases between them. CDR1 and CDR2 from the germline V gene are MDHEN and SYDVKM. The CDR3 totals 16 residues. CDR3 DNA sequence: TGTGCCAGCAGTTTTGGCGCGGGAAATTCTCCAGATACGCAGTATTTT. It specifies CASSFGAGNSPDTQYF.

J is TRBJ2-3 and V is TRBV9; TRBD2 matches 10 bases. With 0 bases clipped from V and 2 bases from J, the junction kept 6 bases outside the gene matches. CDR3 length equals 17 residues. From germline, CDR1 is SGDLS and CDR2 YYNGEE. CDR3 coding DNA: TGTGCCAGCAGCGTAGAAGAAACTAGCGGGGCCACAGATACGCAGTATTTT. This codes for CASSVEETSGATDTQYF.

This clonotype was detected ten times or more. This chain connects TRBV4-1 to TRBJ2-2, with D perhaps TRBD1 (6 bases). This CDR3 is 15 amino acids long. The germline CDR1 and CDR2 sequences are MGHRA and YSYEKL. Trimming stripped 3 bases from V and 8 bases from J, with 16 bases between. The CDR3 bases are TGCGCCAGCAGCCATGGTGCGACAGGTTGGGGGGAGCTGTTTTTT. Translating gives CASSHGATGWGELFF.

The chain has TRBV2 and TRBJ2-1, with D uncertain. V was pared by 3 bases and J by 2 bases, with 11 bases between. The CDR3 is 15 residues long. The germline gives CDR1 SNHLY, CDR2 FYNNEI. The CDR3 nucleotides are TGTGCCAGCAGTGAGAGTAGTGTGACCTACAATGAGCAGTTCTTC. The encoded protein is CASSESSVTYNEQFF.

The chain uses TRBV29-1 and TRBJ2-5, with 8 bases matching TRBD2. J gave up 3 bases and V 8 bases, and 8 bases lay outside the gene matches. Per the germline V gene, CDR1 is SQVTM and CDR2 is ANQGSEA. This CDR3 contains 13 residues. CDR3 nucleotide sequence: TGCAGCTTCGAAGGGGGACTAGAAGAGACCCAGTACTTC. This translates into CSFEGGLEETQYF.

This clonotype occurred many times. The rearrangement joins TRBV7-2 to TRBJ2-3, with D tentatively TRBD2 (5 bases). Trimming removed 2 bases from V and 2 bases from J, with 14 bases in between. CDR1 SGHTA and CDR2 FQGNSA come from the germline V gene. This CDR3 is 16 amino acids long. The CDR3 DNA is TGTGCCAGCAGCTTAAATGGAGGAGGCGACACAGATACGCAGTATTTT. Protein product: CASSLNGGGDTDTQYF.

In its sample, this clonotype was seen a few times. For the CDR3, the DNA is TGTGCCAGCAGCTTAGTTCTTCGGGTCACACCAGACAATGAGCAGTTCTTC. Amino acids: CASSLVLRVTPDNEQFF. V and J are TRBV7-2 and TRBJ2-1, with D hard to call. The V gene lost 1 base and the J gene lost 5 bases, with 18 bases spanning the gap. Germline V gene data show CDR1 as SGHTA and CDR2 as FQGNSA. CDR3 size: 17 residues.

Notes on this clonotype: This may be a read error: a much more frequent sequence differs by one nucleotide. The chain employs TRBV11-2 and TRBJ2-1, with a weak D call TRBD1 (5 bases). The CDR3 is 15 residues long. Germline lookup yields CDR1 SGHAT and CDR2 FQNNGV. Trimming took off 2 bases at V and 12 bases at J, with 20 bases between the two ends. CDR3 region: CASSLLARWGDGQFF. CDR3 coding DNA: TGTGCCAGCAGCTTACTTGCCAGGTGGGGCGATGGGCAGTTCTTC.

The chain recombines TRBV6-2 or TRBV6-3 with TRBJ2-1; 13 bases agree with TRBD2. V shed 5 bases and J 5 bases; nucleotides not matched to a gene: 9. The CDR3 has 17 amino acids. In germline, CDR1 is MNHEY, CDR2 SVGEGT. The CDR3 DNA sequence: TGTGCCAGCAGTACGAGACTAGCGGGAGGCGGGGACAATGAGCAGTTCTTC. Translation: CASSTRLAGGGDNEQFF.

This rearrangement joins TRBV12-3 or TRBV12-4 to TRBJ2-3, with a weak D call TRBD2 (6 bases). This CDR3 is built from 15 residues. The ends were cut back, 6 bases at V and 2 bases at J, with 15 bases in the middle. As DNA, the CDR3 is TGTGCCAGCAGGGGGTGGGGGGAGCACACAGATACGCAGTATTTT. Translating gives CASRGWGEHTDTQYF.

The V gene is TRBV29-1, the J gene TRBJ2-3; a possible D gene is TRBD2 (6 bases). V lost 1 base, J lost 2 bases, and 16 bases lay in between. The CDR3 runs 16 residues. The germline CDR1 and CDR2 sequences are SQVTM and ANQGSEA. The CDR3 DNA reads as TGCAGCGTTGAAGGGGTAGCGGAATTACTCACAGATACGCAGTATTTT. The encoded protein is CSVEGVAELLTDTQYF.

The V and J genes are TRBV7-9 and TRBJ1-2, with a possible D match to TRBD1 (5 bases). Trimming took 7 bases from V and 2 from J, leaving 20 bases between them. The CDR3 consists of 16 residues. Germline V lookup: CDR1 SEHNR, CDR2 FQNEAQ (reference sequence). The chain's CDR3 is CASNSNPGQRNYGYTF. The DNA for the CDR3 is TGTGCCAGCAACTCAAATCCAGGACAAAGGAACTATGGCTACACCTTC.

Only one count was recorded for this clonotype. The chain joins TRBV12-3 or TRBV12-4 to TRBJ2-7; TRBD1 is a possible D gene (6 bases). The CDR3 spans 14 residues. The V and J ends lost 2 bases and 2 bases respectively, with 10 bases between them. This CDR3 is CASSLQGSPYEQYF. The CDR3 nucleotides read TGTGCCAGCAGTTTACAGGGGTCCCCCTACGAGCAGTACTTC.

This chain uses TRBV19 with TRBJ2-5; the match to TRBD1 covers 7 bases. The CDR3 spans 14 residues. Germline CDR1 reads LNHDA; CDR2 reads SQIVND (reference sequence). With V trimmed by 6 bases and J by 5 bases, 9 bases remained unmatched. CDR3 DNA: TGTGCCAGTAGCAGAACAGGGGCCGGGGAGACCCAGTACTTC. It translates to CASSRTGAGETQYF.

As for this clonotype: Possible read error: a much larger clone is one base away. CDR3 DNA: TGTGCCAGCAGTCCCGAGGGGATTGTGAACACTGAAGCTTTCTTT. Protein: CASSPEGIVNTEAFF. The V call is TRBV7-2, the J call TRBJ1-1; D may be TRBD1 (5 bases). Trimming removed 6 bases from V and 0 bases from J, with 14 bases in between. This CDR3 has 15 amino acids. Germline V gene data show CDR1 as SGHTA and CDR2 as FQGNSA. The whole variable domain, remainder taken from reference TRBV7-2 and TRBJ1-1, is GAGVSQSPSNKVTEKGKDVELRCDPISGHTALYWYRQSLGQGLEFLIYFQGNSAPDKSGLPSDRFSAERTGGSVSTLTIQRTQQEDSAVYLCASSPEGIVNTEAFFGQGTRLTVV.

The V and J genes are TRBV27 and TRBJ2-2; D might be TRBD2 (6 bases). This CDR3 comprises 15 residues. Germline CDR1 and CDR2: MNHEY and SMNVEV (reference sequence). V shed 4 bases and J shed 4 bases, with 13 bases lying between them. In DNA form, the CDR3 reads TGTGCCAGCAGTTCCCCCCGGGGAGGCACCGGGGAGCTGTTTTTT. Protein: CASSSPRGGTGELFF.